This TCR beta chain was sequenced for a study of T-cell reconstitution after alpha-beta-depleted transplantation in children. This clonotype showed up many times. Its cognate antigen is unknown. Germline CDR1 DFQATT, CDR2 SNEGSKA (reference sequence). Trimming shortened V by 5 bases and J by 1 base, and 10 bases separated the two germline ends. This CDR3 comprises 13 residues. A TCRbeta library incorporating unique molecular identifiers was prepared. TCRdb re-analysed the PCR reads in MiXCR, keeping a single row per CDR3 protein. The repertoire holds more than 500,000 distinct CDR3 sequences, with over 9.5% as singletons. Study outcomes and limitations: Once a year had passed after transplant, T-cell counts and diversity came mostly from newly produced T cells. Two months or so post-transplant, alpha-beta T cells reportedly derived from several hundred expanded graft clones.

The rearrangement links TRBV20-1 to TRBJ2-3, with no clear D. The sequences come from PBMCs, mostly from graft donor cells, collected 180 days after TCRalphabeta/CD19-depleted stem cell transplant. This sequence was found in a female patient aged 2 to 10 who had a stem cell transplant for aplastic anemia, so the T cells may come from the graft donor. CDR3 residues: CSARGRRTDTQYF. The CDR3 DNA sequence: TGCAGTGCTCGCGGAAGGCGCACAGATACGCAGTATTTT.